The 16 T cell receptor beta chains below all came from one sample that was sequenced in a study of cytomegalovirus exposure and HLA in healthy donors. Sequenced by immunoSEQ multiplex PCR; TCRdb stores in-frame clones only, minus some. In the table there are about 120,000 clones, 70% to 90% of which are singletons. Sequenced material: PBMCs. All receptors come from a woman aged 18-29 years in good health and CMV-seropositive.

The chain couples TRBV7-2 to TRBJ2-1, with a weak D call TRBD2 (6 bases). Between the trimmed V and J ends, which lost 2 bases and 3 bases, there was a span of 17 bases. The V gene's germline CDR1 is SGHTA and CDR2 FQGNSA. The CDR3 contains 17 residues. CDR3 DNA sequence: TGTGCCAGCAGCTTAACTTACGCGGGACTGGGCTACAATGAGCAGTTCTTC. The encoded protein is CASSLTYAGLGYNEQFF. The full variable domain, with the rest looked up from reference TRBV7-2 and TRBJ2-1, is GAGVSQSPSNKVTEKGKDVELRCDPISGHTALYWYRQSLGQGLEFLIYFQGNSAPDKSGLPSDRFSAERTGGSVSTLTIQRTQQEDSAVYLCASSLTYAGLGYNEQFFGPGTRLTVL.

The V and J genes are TRBV7-9 and TRBJ2-7, with D possibly matching TRBD1 (6 bases). The CDR3 contains 15 residues. Germline-derived CDR1 and CDR2 are SEHNR and FQNEAQ (reference sequence). The V gene lost 5 bases and the J gene lost 0 bases, with 14 bases spanning the gap. The CDR3 DNA follows: TGTGCCAGCAGCACAGGGACACGCAGCTCCTACGAGCAGTACTTC. Amino acid sequence: CASSTGTRSSYEQYF.

The rearrangement uses TRBV9 and TRBJ2-5; TRBD2 agrees at 8 bases. V lost 4 bases to trimming and J lost 1 base; unmatched junction nucleotides: 6. The CDR3 is 15 amino acids. Looked up from germline, CDR1 is SGDLS and CDR2 is YYNGEE. The CDR3 nucleotides read TGTGCCAGCAGCCCGGGAGGGCGGCCCCAAGAGACCCAGTACTTC. It encodes CASSPGGRPQETQYF. Together with reference TRBV9 and TRBJ2-5, the CDR3 gives the full variable domain: DSGVTQTPKHLITATGQRVTLRCSPRSGDLSVYWYQQSLDQGLQFLIQYYNGEERAKGNILERFSAQQFPDLHSELNLSSLELGDSALYFCASSPGGRPQETQYFGPGTRLLVL.

The chain has TRBV7-9 and TRBJ2-1, with TRBD1 identical over 12 bases. The CDR3 consists of 15 residues. J gave up 9 bases and V 4 bases, and 7 bases lay outside the gene matches. Germline CDR1 is SEHNR and CDR2 is FQNEAQ (reference sequence). CDR3 in amino acids: CASSSPGQGAVEQFF. The CDR3 DNA reads TGTGCCAGCAGCTCACCGGGACAGGGGGCTGTTGAGCAGTTCTTC.

CDR3 region: CASSPQGVSGYTF. The CDR3 DNA is TGCGCCAGCAGCCCCCAAGGGGTCTCCGGCTACACCTTC. This chain uses TRBV4-1 with TRBJ1-2, with D perhaps matching TRBD1 (5 bases). V lost 4 bases, J lost 8 bases, and 14 bases lay in between. CDR1 is MGHRA and CDR2 is YSYEKL in the germline V gene. The CDR3 length is 13 residues.

V gene TRBV7-3 combines with J gene TRBJ2-3; unclear D gene. The CDR3 is 15 residues long. The germline V and J ends were trimmed by 0 bases and 2 bases, with 9 bases remaining between them. Looked up from germline, CDR1 is SGHTA and CDR2 is FQGTGA. Here the CDR3 DNA reads TGTGCCAGCAGCTTAACGTTGGAGTACACAGATACGCAGTATTTT. Amino acid sequence: CASSLTLEYTDTQYF.

The CDR3 coding sequence is TGCGCCAGCAGTGTCGGGGGGGCTGAAGATACGCAGTATTTT. Its protein is CASSVGGAEDTQYF. The chain is built from TRBV10-1 and TRBJ2-3; 8 bases line up with TRBD2. Germline values: CDR1 WNHNN, CDR2 SYGVQD (reference sequence). CDR3 length: 14 residues. The V gene end was trimmed by 4 bases and the J gene end by 5 bases; junction bases not matched to a gene: 5.

The CDR3 nucleotides read TGCGCCAGCCGTGTAGGGGTCCTGAGCTCCTACGAGCAGTACTTC. Protein: CASRVGVLSSYEQYF. This chain joins TRBV5-1 and TRBJ2-7; D might be TRBD1 (5 bases). The V and J ends lost 7 bases and 0 bases respectively, with 17 bases between them. From germline, CDR1 is SGHRS and CDR2 YFSETQ. There are 15 residues in the CDR3.

CDR3 nucleotides: TGTGCCAGCTCCAAGGACATCAGGGCAGATACGCAGTATTTT. Translated, it gives CASSKDIRADTQYF. This chain uses TRBV13 with TRBJ2-3; TRBD1 is a possible D gene (5 bases). Germline CDR1 reads PRHDT; CDR2 reads FYEKMQ (reference sequence). This CDR3 is 14 amino acids long. Trimming left V 8 bases short and J 4 bases short, with 16 bases between.

In this sample, this clone turned up a few times. This CDR3 reads CASSGTGGIYEQYF. The CDR3 DNA is TGTGCCAGCAGTGGGACAGGGGGCATCTACGAGCAGTACTTC. The rearrangement links TRBV2 to TRBJ2-7, with 11 bases aligning to TRBD1. CDR3 length equals 14 residues. Germline CDR1 SNHLY, CDR2 FYNNEI. J lost 3 bases, V lost 4 bases, and 2 bases had no gene match.

The rearrangement uses TRBV11-3 and TRBJ1-2; TRBD1 matches at 9 bases. V shed 5 bases, J shed 5 bases, and the junction held 6 bases outside the gene matches. Germline V gene lookup returns CDR1 SGHNT and CDR2 YENEEA. This CDR3 contains 14 residues. The CDR3: CASSPQGQGYGYTF. The DNA for the CDR3 is TGTGCCAGCAGCCCTCAGGGACAGGGATATGGCTACACCTTC.

This chain joins TRBV6-5 and TRBJ1-2, with D tentatively TRBD1 (6 bases). The CDR3 runs to 13 residues. Germline V gives CDR1 MNHEY, CDR2 SVGAGI. V lost 6 bases and J 8 bases, leaving 16 bases between the germline ends. The CDR3 spells CASSPDGTSGYTF. The CDR3 nucleotides are TGTGCCAGCAGCCCCGACGGGACATCCGGCTACACCTTC.

The V call is TRBV9, the J call TRBJ2-1, with 10 nucleotides matching TRBD1. Germline V lookup: CDR1 SGDLS, CDR2 YYNGEE. Losses at the gene ends were 1 base for V and 7 bases for J; bases not matched to a gene: 5. The CDR3 is 15 residues long. The CDR3, as DNA: TGTGCCAGCAGCGTAAGGGGGGACAGGGGTAATGAGCAGTTCTTC. Protein: CASSVRGDRGNEQFF.

V and J are TRBV4-3 and TRBJ1-2; D is uncertain. Trimming stripped 3 bases from V and 0 bases from J, with 11 bases between. In germline, CDR1 is LGHNA, CDR2 YSLEER. This CDR3 has 15 amino acids. CDR3 nucleotides: TGCGCCAGCAGCCATGACTACTCAACTAACTATGGCTACACCTTC. Protein product: CASSHDYSTNYGYTF.

The chain recombines TRBV5-4 with TRBJ2-6; TRBD1 might be the D (6 bases). The V gene lost 4 bases and the J gene lost 4 bases, with 12 bases spanning the gap. The CDR3 has 15 amino acids. In germline, CDR1 is SGHNT, CDR2 YYREEE (reference sequence). The CDR3 region is CASSAQGSGANVLTF. The CDR3 bases are TGTGCCAGCAGCGCCCAGGGGTCGGGGGCCAACGTCCTGACTTTC. Together with reference TRBV5-4 and TRBJ2-6, the CDR3 gives the full variable domain: ETGVTQSPTHLIKTRGQQVTLRCSSQSGHNTVSWYQQALGQGPQFIFQYYREEENGRGNFPPRFSGLQFPNYSSELNVNALELDDSALYLCASSAQGSGANVLTFGAGSRLTVL.

The V call is TRBV5-1, the J call TRBJ1-4, with TRBD1 as a possible D gene (6 bases). The length of the CDR3 is 14 residues. Trimming stripped 3 bases from V and 7 bases from J, with 13 bases between. CDR1 is SGHRS, CDR2 YFSETQ, per germline. The CDR3 coding sequence is TGCGCCAGCAGCTCGGGACACCTGACTGAAAAACTGTTTTTT. Protein product: CASSSGHLTEKLFF. Complete variable domain (other parts from reference TRBV5-1 and TRBJ1-4): KAGVTQTPRYLIKTRGQQVTLSCSPISGHRSVSWYQQTPGQGLQFLFEYFSETQRNKGNFPGRFSGRQFSNSRSEMNVSTLELGDSALYLCASSSGHLTEKLFFGSGTQLSVL.